This TCR beta chain is from a study of Graves' ophthalmopathy and Graves' hyperthyroidism (dated by TCRdb to between 2018 and 2020). Regarding the research as a whole: Peripheral blood samples were taken at the time of initial diagnosis, before any treatment was given. To explore V-J signatures that distinguish ophthalmopathy from hyperthyroidism, a discovery set of 90 to 100 patients was enrolled, made up of 43 with ophthalmopathy and around 60 with stable hyperthyroidism. The independent validation cohort included approximately 19 hyperthyroidism patients plus 17 patients who later progressed from hyperthyroidism to ophthalmopathy. After sampling, hyperthyroidism patients received methimazole starting at 30 mg daily, and ophthalmopathy patients received high-dose intravenous methylprednisolone. In roughly 6 hyperthyroidism patients, the T-cell repertoire of thyroid tissue was compared with the T-cell repertoire of blood. The study used TCR beta repertoire signatures to distinguish Graves' ophthalmopathy from Graves' hyperthyroidism and to predict progression to ophthalmopathy. In total, around 130 blood samples were TCR-sequenced: approximately 42 ophthalmopathy, under 80 hyperthyroidism and about 17 hyperthyroidism-to-ophthalmopathy patients. Results and caveats for the whole study, not just this receptor: Sample size was not predetermined statistically, and investigators were not blinded to group allocation. In validation, the model predicted ophthalmopathy progression with roughly 68% sensitivity and about 77% specificity; some 13 predicted patients were CT-confirmed with GO in a median of around 6 months. Most expanded thyroid clonotypes with a frequency above 0.001 also appeared in blood, which suggests that blood repertoires may reflect the immune response in the thyroid. In cross-validation, the 13-signature model distinguished ophthalmopathy from stable hyperthyroidism with around 86% sensitivity and approximately 81% specificity, while in the test set the corresponding values were approximately 79% and 70%.

Patients with ophthalmopathy had moderately to severely active disease, with a Clinical Activity Score of 3 or more, a NOSPECS grade of 4 or more, and a disease duration of less than 3 months. Anyone with other autoimmune diseases, uncontrolled infections, pregnancy or lactation was excluded from the study. Clinical symptoms, serum thyroxine, TRAb, thyroid ultrasound and orbital computed tomography were used for diagnosis. PBMCs were isolated from roughly 10 ml of fresh peripheral blood by Ficoll-Paque density gradient centrifugation. Total RNA was extracted using Trizol reagent, and RNA quality was checked on an Agilent 2100 Bioanalyzer. For CDR1 and CDR2, the germline V gene lists WSHSY and SAAADI. CDR3 length: 15 amino acids, cysteine to phenylalanine. Only the CDR3 portion is preserved as DNA: 45 bases, with reading frame beginning at the first base. Trimming removed 8 bases from V and 0 bases from J, leaving 13 bases between the germline ends.

As to this clonotype: The antigen it recognizes is unknown. No quality values exist for individual bases; no much larger clone is one base distant.

TCR beta CDR3 regions were amplified from RNA transcripts for repertoire sequencing. The first round of RT-PCR was done with HTBI primers and the Qiagen OneStep RT-PCR kit, and was followed by a second round of multiplex PCR, then size selection and purification. Sequencing of the libraries was carried out on an Illumina HiSeq2000 in paired-end mode with 100 bp reads. Per the authors' processing: SOAPnuke was used for read processing, and reads with adapters, uncalled bases, a mean Phred below 15, or no exact constant-primer or identifier match were discarded. High-quality paired reads were merged with COPE v1.2.5. Each unique nucleotide sequence was treated as a clonotype, and MiTCR v1.1 was used to align the clonotypes to the IMGT TRB V, D and J references. The analysis was limited to V-J combinations with a frequency above 0.0001, which together covered approximately 99% of repertoires. For each V-J combination, a TCR clonal expansion and chaos score was defined as F50 clonal expansion divided by the chaos observed in the TCRdist matrix. Welch's t-statistics and random forest were used to reduce the features to 13 V-J combinations, which were then used as input to a naive Bayes classifier. The similarity between thyroid and blood repertoires was quantified using the Morisita-Horn index. The raw public data were reprocessed by TCRdb itself: fastp quality trimming at Q25, MiXCR clonotype calling, in-frame beta chains only. Under each unique CDR3 protein, matching rows form one entry showing the most common genes and DNA. These V and J calls rely on TCRdb rather than the paper's analysis. This sample holds hundreds of thousands of distinct CDR3 sequences; around 40% were observed only once. Less than 55% of the sample belongs to the ten largest clones.

The sequence joins TRBV10-2 to TRBJ1-4; no D gene is confidently identified. The clonotype originates from an adult man with Graves' ophthalmopathy. Sequencing was done on a sample of peripheral blood. The CDR3: CASQVAGATNEKLFF. At the DNA level, the sequence is TGCGCCAGCCAAGTAGCGGGAGCAACTAATGAAAAACTGTTTTTT.